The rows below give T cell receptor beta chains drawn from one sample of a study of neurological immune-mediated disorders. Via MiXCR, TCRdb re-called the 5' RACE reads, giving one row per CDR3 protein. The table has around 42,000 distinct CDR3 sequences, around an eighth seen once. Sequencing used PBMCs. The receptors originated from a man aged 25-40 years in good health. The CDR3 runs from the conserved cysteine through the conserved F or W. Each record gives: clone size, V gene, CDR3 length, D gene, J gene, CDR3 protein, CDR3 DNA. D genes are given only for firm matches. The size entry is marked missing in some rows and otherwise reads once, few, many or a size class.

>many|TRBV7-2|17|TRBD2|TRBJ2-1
CASSFRLAGGAYNEQFF
TGTGCCAGCAGCTTTAGGCTAGCGGGAGGTGCTTACAATGAGCAGTTCTTC
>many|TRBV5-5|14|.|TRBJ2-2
CASSLAGITGELFF
TGTGCCAGCAGCTTGGCCGGCATTACCGGGGAGCTGTTTTTT
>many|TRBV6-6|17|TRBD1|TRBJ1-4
CATHTSSGQGAIEKLFF
TGTGCCACGCATACTTCCTCGGGGCAGGGGGCGATTGAAAAACTGTTTTTT
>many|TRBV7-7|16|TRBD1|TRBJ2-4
CASSHRQGEAKNIQYF
TGTGCCAGCAGCCACAGACAGGGGGAAGCCAAAAACATTCAGTACTTC
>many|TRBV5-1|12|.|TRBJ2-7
CASSPDAYEQYF
TGCGCCAGCAGCCCGGACGCCTACGAGCAGTACTTC
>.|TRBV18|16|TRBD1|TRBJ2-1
CASSPRQGSSYNEQFF
TGTGCCAGCTCACCAAGACAGGGGAGCTCCTACAATGAGCAGTTCTTC
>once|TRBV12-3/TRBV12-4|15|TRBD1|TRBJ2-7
CASSLRAGTGLEQYF
TGTGCCAGCAGTTTGCGGGCCGGGACAGGGCTCGAGCAGTACTTC
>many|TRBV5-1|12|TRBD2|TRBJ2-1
CASSILAGKQFF
TGCGCCAGCAGTATACTAGCGGGAAAGCAGTTCTTC
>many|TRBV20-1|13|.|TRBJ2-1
CSAARSSYNEQFF
TGCAGTGCTGCGAGGAGCTCCTACAATGAGCAGTTCTTC
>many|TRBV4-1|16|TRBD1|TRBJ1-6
CASSQGDRALGSPLHF
TGCGCCAGCAGCCAGGGGGACAGGGCGTTGGGATCACCCCTCCACTTT
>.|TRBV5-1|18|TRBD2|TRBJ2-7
CASSFGLAGVPMTYEQYF
TGCGCCAGCAGCTTCGGGCTAGCGGGAGTCCCCATGACCTACGAGCAGTACTTC
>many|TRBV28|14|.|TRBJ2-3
CASSLPTAIDTQYF
TGTGCCAGCAGTTTGCCGACCGCAATAGATACGCAGTATTTT
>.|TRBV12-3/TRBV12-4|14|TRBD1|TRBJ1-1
CASSPGQANTEAFF
TGTGCCAGCAGTCCAGGACAGGCGAACACTGAAGCTTTCTTT
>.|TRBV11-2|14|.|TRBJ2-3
CASSSPSPTDTQYF
TGTGCCAGCAGCTCCCCTTCGCCCACAGATACGCAGTATTTT
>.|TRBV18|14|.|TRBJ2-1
CASTHRASYNEQFF
TGTGCCAGCACCCACCGTGCCTCCTACAATGAGCAGTTCTTC
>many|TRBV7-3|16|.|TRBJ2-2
CASSPTGFSNTGELFF
TGTGCCAGCAGCCCCACAGGGTTTTCGAACACCGGGGAGCTGTTTTTT
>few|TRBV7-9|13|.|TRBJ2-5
CASSLSGGETQYF
TGTGCCAGCAGCTTGTCGGGTGGGGAGACCCAGTACTTC